The next 15 T cell receptor beta chains were all read from a single sample in a study of beta chain features in type 1 diabetes. Investigators reverse transcribed all isolated RNA, so they sequenced expressed TCRB transcripts. Some clones are missing from TCRdb's copy, which holds only in-frame ones; the method was immunoSEQ multiplex PCR. The sample has 220,000 or so clones; 68% are singletons. Sequenced: naive CD4+ T cells from blood. The receptors come from a man under 40 in good health.

The CDR3 spells CAWSDGTYNEQFF. In DNA, the CDR3 is TGTGCCTGGAGTGATGGCACTTACAATGAGCAGTTCTTC. The chain has TRBV30 and TRBJ2-1; D call uncertain. The V gene's germline CDR1 is GTSNPN and CDR2 SVGIG (reference sequence). The CDR3 has 13 amino acids. V was trimmed by 1 base and J by 4 bases, leaving 8 bases between them.

In DNA form, the CDR3 reads TGCGCCAGCCAACGAGGCTTCCAAGAGACCCAGTACTTC. This codes for CASQRGFQETQYF. The chain combines TRBV10-2 with TRBJ2-5; D not certain. The CDR3 totals 13 residues. V was pared by 8 bases and J by 1 base, with 11 bases between. Germline loops: CDR1 WSHSY, CDR2 SAAADI.

The sample holds a few counts of this clone. The chain has TRBV30 and TRBJ2-1; the D gene is possibly TRBD1 (6 bases). Trimming took 4 bases from V and 0 from J, leaving 7 bases between them. The CDR3 extends over 13 amino acids. Germline CDR1 GTSNPN, CDR2 SVGIG (reference sequence). CDR3: CAWKQGSYNEQFF. DNA for the CDR3: TGTGCCTGGAAACAGGGCTCCTACAATGAGCAGTTCTTC. The full variable domain, its missing parts supplied by reference TRBV30 and TRBJ2-1, is SQTIHQWPATLVQPVGSPLSLECTVEGTSNPNLYWYRQAAGRGLQLLFYSVGIGQISSEVPQNLSASRPQDRQFILSSKKLLLSDSGFYLCAWKQGSYNEQFFGPGTRLTVL.

J is TRBJ2-1 and V is TRBV4-3; D call uncertain. CDR1 and CDR2 from the germline V gene are LGHNA and YSLEER. CDR3 length: 14 amino acids. V lost 0 bases and J 4 bases, leaving 7 bases between the germline ends. CDR3 DNA: TGCGCCAGCAGCCAAGATCGGATTTACAATGAGCAGTTCTTC. Amino acids: CASSQDRIYNEQFF.

This sequence joins TRBV5-1 and TRBJ2-1; no clear D gene. Trimming took 1 base from V and 0 from J, leaving 8 bases between them. Germline CDR1 is SGHRS and CDR2 is YFSETQ. The CDR3 totals 15 residues. The CDR3 DNA reads TGCGCCAGCAGCTTGACTGCGAGCTCCTACAATGAGCAGTTCTTC. Translating it yields CASSLTASSYNEQFF.

This clone appeared a few times. The chain is built from TRBV30 and TRBJ1-2; weak D call: TRBD1 (6 bases). The CDR3 contains 13 residues. Trimming took off 2 bases at V and 3 bases at J, with 10 bases between the two ends. From germline, CDR1 is GTSNPN and CDR2 SVGIG (reference sequence). CDR3 coding DNA: TGTGCCTGGAGTTCAGGGGCGCACTATGGCTACACCTTC. Translation: CAWSSGAHYGYTF.

The rearrangement uses TRBV25-1 and TRBJ2-3, with D possibly TRBD2 on 5 matching bases. Per the germline V gene, CDR1 is MGHDK and CDR2 is SYGVNS. V was pared by 3 bases and J by 1 base, with 14 bases between. CDR3 length: 16 residues. The CDR3 here is CASSDSPGKGTDTQYF. The CDR3 DNA is TGTGCCAGCAGTGACTCTCCGGGGAAGGGCACAGATACGCAGTATTTT.

V usage is TRBV28 and J usage is TRBJ2-7; TRBD1 matches 9 bases. Germline V gene lookup returns CDR1 MDHEN and CDR2 SYDVKM. J gave up 0 bases and V 6 bases, and 3 bases lay outside the gene matches. The CDR3 is made up of 14 amino acids. CDR3 region: CASRGQGLSYEQYF. CDR3 bases: TGTGCCAGCAGGGGACAGGGCCTCTCCTACGAGCAGTACTTC.

The chain links TRBV11-3 to TRBJ2-1; D might be TRBD1 (6 bases). CDR1 is SGHNT and CDR2 is YENEEA in the germline V gene. Trimming shortened V by 0 bases and J by 5 bases, and 8 bases separated the two germline ends. This CDR3 has 14 amino acids. CDR3 sequence (DNA): TGTGCCAGCAGCTTAGAAACAGGGAACAATGAGCAGTTCTTC. Protein product: CASSLETGNNEQFF.

This clone was found a few times. The rearrangement joins TRBV29-1 to TRBJ1-2; maybe TRBD1 (5 bases). Germline V gene sequence: CDR1 SQVTM, CDR2 ANQGSEA. This CDR3 region has 13 residues. The V end was cut by 5 bases, the J end by 0 bases, with 10 bases between. The CDR3 nucleotides read TGCAGCGTTTCGATGGGGGCTAACTATGGCTACACCTTC. Protein sequence: CSVSMGANYGYTF.

The J gene is TRBJ2-3, the V gene TRBV29-1; D gene unclear. The CDR3 consists of 13 residues. Germline CDR1 is SQVTM and CDR2 is ANQGSEA. V was clipped by 6 bases and J by 1 base, with 11 bases between them. The CDR3 reads CSVSGVRTDTQYF. The CDR3 DNA sequence: TGCAGCGTAAGTGGAGTCCGCACAGATACGCAGTATTTT.

This sequence joins TRBV9 and TRBJ1-1; possible D gene TRBD1, 5 bases. This CDR3 has 15 amino acids. V was trimmed by 3 bases and J by 4 bases, leaving 16 bases between them. In germline, CDR1 is SGDLS, CDR2 YYNGEE. CDR3 amino acids: CASSDGREGVTEAFF. DNA for the CDR3: TGTGCCAGCAGCGACGGCAGGGAGGGAGTCACTGAAGCTTTCTTT.

The chain couples TRBV7-9 to TRBJ2-5, with a tentative D call TRBD1 (5 bases). CDR1 SEHNR and CDR2 FQNEAQ come from the germline V gene (reference sequence). The CDR3 contains 13 residues. V was clipped by 7 bases and J by 3 bases, with 12 bases between them. The CDR3 protein is CASTYRREETQYF. CDR3 in DNA: TGTGCCAGCACCTACCGCAGGGAAGAGACCCAGTACTTC.

The chain is built from TRBV14 and TRBJ2-1; 11 positions agree with TRBD2. The J segment lost 4 bases and the V segment lost 4 bases, leaving 3 bases of the junction unmatched. The CDR3 covers 15 residues. CDR1 is SGHDN, CDR2 FVKESK, per germline. The CDR3 DNA reads TGTGCCAGCAGCCTGGGACTAGCGGTTTACAATGAGCAGTTCTTC. This encodes CASSLGLAVYNEQFF.

The chain is built from TRBV29-1 and TRBJ1-5, with 11 bases fitting TRBD1. Germline trimming cut 4 bases from V and 2 bases from J; bases unmatched to any gene: 1. CDR1 and CDR2 from the germline V gene are SQVTM and ANQGSEA. CDR3 length: 14 amino acids. For the CDR3, the DNA is TGCAGCGTTGGGACAGGGGGCGGCAATCAGCCCCAGCATTTT. Amino acid sequence: CSVGTGGGNQPQHF.